Listed here are 15 T cell receptor beta chains from one sample, sequenced in a study of long-term antiretroviral therapy in people with HIV. The assay used was immunoSEQ (version v3.0), run at survey level. Produced via immunoSEQ multiplex PCR; TCRdb's table is partial and in-frame only. The sample lists about 21,000 clones; 76% were seen once. Here the sequenced sample was unsorted PBMCs, taken around 1.8 years before starting antiretroviral therapy. The receptors come from a woman between 35 and 50 years old with HIV.

This clone was seen only a few times. J is TRBJ2-7 and V is TRBV10-1, with 9 nucleotides matching TRBD1. V trimming: 6 bases; J trimming: 5 bases; junction bases outside the gene matches: 11. This CDR3 has 15 amino acids. The germline CDR1 and CDR2 sequences are WNHNN and SYGVQD (reference sequence). In nucleotides, the CDR3 is TGCGCCAGCAGCCTCGAGGGACAGGGTAGCAACGAGCAGTACTTC. It encodes CASSLEGQGSNEQYF.

The J gene is TRBJ2-5, the V gene TRBV5-6; D is possibly TRBD1 (6 bases). V lost 2 bases, J lost 1 base, and 9 bases lay in between. CDR1 and CDR2 (germline): SGHDT, YYEEEE. CDR3 length: 14 residues. CDR3 DNA: TGTGCCAGCAGCTTCGGGACATCCCAAGAGACCCAGTACTTC. Its protein product is CASSFGTSQETQYF.

The V call is TRBV5-1, the J call TRBJ1-2; the match to TRBD1 covers 8 bases. With V trimmed by 4 bases and J by 0 bases, 2 bases remained unmatched. The CDR3 sequence is 14 residues long. Per the germline V gene, CDR1 is SGHRS and CDR2 is YFSETQ. Here the CDR3 DNA reads TGCGCCAGCAGCCGGGACAGGACTAACTATGGCTACACCTTC. Amino acid sequence: CASSRDRTNYGYTF.

The genes are TRBV7-2 and TRBJ1-1; D is perhaps TRBD1 (6 bases). Germline CDR1 reads SGHTA; CDR2 reads FQGNSA. V was pared by 4 bases and J by 5 bases, with 26 bases between. CDR3 length: 18 amino acids. CDR3 residues: CASSSNHPQTRGATEAFF. The CDR3 DNA reads as TGTGCCAGCAGCTCCAACCACCCCCAGACCAGGGGTGCGACTGAAGCTTTCTTT.

The genes are TRBV9 and TRBJ1-3; weak D call: TRBD1 (6 bases). V lost 4 bases, J lost 2 bases, and 10 bases lay in between. Looked up from germline, CDR1 is SGDLS and CDR2 is YYNGEE. The CDR3 consists of 14 residues. CDR3 nucleotide sequence: TGTGCCAGCAGCACCGGGACAACTGGAAACACCATATATTTT. It specifies CASSTGTTGNTIYF.

The chain has TRBV4-1 and TRBJ1-1; D is unclear. Germline V gene lookup returns CDR1 MGHRA and CDR2 YSYEKL. The CDR3 length is 16 residues. V lost 1 base to trimming and J lost 0 bases, with 12 bases between them. For the CDR3, the DNA is TGCGCCAGCAGCCAAGTGAAAGCCCACATGAACACTGAAGCTTTCTTT. It codes for CASSQVKAHMNTEAFF.

The chain employs TRBV7-6 and TRBJ2-7, with 9 bases lining up with TRBD1. Germline CDR1 is SGHVS and CDR2 is FNYEAQ. The CDR3 length is 18 residues. V dropped 4 bases and J dropped 0; count of bases not matched to a gene: 13. Written as DNA, the CDR3 is TGTGCCAGCAGCTACGGACAGGGGAAACCAAAGAGCTCCTACGAGCAGTACTTC. This gives the protein CASSYGQGKPKSSYEQYF.

The chain carries TRBV27 and TRBJ1-1; a possible D gene is TRBD1 (5 bases). CDR1 and CDR2 from the germline V gene are MNHEY and SMNVEV (reference sequence). This CDR3 is 16 amino acids long. The V end lost 0 bases, the J end lost 2 bases, and 13 bases lay between the germline ends. CDR3 in DNA: TGTGCCAGCAGTTTATCTTTCGCAGGGTCAAACACTGAAGCTTTCTTT. Amino acids: CASSLSFAGSNTEAFF.

V and J are TRBV25-1 and TRBJ1-5; possibly TRBD1 for D (5 bases). Germline V gene sequence: CDR1 MGHDK, CDR2 SYGVNS. Trimming removed 6 bases from V and 6 bases from J, with 12 bases in between. The CDR3 is 13 amino acids. The CDR3 region is CASSAGWGQPQHF. The CDR3 DNA is TGTGCCAGCAGCGCAGGGTGGGGTCAGCCCCAGCATTTT.

V gene TRBV10-1 combines with J gene TRBJ1-1; TRBD1 agrees at 8 bases. J gave up 1 base and V 2 bases, and 0 bases lay outside the gene matches. CDR1 is WNHNN and CDR2 is SYGVQD in the germline V gene (reference sequence). The CDR3 loop spans 14 amino acids. The CDR3 nucleotides read TGCGCCAGCAGTGAGACAGGGGGGAACACTGAAGCTTTCTTT. This encodes CASSETGGNTEAFF.

This sequence joins TRBV5-8 and TRBJ1-1; possibly TRBD1 for D (6 bases). The CDR3 has 14 residues. Germline V gives CDR1 SGHTS, CDR2 YDEGEE. Deletions cut 2 bases from V and 3 bases from J, with 11 bases between. CDR3 residues: CASSFRDTYTEAFF. For the CDR3, the DNA is TGTGCCAGCAGCTTCCGGGACACTTACACTGAAGCTTTCTTT. Variable domain in full (rest from reference TRBV5-8 and TRBJ1-1): EAGVTQSPTHLIKTRGQQATLRCSPISGHTSVYWYQQALGLGLQFLLWYDEGEERNRGNFPPRFSGRQFPNYSSELNVNALELEDSALYLCASSFRDTYTEAFFGQGTRLTVV.

There are a few counts of this clone. The V gene is TRBV4-3, the J gene TRBJ1-4; D is unresolved. Germline CDR1 reads LGHNA; CDR2 reads YSLEER. The V gene lost 0 bases and the J gene lost 5 bases, with 10 bases spanning the gap. The CDR3 sequence is 15 residues long. The chain's CDR3 is CASSQDPTFNEKLFF. As DNA, the CDR3 is TGCGCCAGCAGCCAAGATCCGACCTTCAATGAAAAACTGTTTTTT.

This clone was detected only a few times. The chain joins TRBV6-5 to TRBJ1-2; D is undetermined. The CDR3 is made up of 14 amino acids. Germline V gene lookup returns CDR1 MNHEY and CDR2 SVGAGI. With 0 bases removed from V and 0 bases from J, the gap between germline ends came to 5 bases. The CDR3 sequence: CASSYSRANYGYTF. The CDR3 DNA reads TGTGCCAGCAGTTACTCGAGGGCTAACTATGGCTACACCTTC.

This clone has just one count. V usage is TRBV27 and J usage is TRBJ2-7; 10 nucleotides agree with TRBD1. V was clipped by 8 bases and J by 7 bases; unmatched bases: 11. The CDR3 has 14 amino acids. Germline-derived CDR1 and CDR2 are MNHEY and SMNVEV (reference sequence). CDR3 sequence: CASAYGQGVGEQYF. DNA of the CDR3: TGTGCCAGCGCTTATGGACAGGGGGTGGGGGAGCAGTACTTC.

V and J are TRBV11-3 and TRBJ2-6, with TRBD1 identical over 8 bases. Germline V gene lookup returns CDR1 SGHNT and CDR2 YENEEA. Trimming removed 3 bases from V and 4 bases from J; junction bases left unmatched: 5. This CDR3 comprises 16 residues. The CDR3 DNA reads TGTGCCAGCAGCTTGTCCAGGGGGCACGGGGCCAACGTCCTGACTTTC. As protein: CASSLSRGHGANVLTF.